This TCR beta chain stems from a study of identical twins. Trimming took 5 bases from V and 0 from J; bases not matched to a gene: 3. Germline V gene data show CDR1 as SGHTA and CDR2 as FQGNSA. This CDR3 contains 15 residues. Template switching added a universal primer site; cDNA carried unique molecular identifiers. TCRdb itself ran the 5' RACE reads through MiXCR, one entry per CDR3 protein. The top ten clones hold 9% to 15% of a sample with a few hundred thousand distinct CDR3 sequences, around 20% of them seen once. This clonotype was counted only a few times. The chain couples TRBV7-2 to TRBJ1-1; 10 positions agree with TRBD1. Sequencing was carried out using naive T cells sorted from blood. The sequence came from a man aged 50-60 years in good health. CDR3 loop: CASSRQGALNTEAFF. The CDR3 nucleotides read TGTGCCAGCAGCCGACAGGGGGCCTTGAACACTGAAGCTTTCTTT.